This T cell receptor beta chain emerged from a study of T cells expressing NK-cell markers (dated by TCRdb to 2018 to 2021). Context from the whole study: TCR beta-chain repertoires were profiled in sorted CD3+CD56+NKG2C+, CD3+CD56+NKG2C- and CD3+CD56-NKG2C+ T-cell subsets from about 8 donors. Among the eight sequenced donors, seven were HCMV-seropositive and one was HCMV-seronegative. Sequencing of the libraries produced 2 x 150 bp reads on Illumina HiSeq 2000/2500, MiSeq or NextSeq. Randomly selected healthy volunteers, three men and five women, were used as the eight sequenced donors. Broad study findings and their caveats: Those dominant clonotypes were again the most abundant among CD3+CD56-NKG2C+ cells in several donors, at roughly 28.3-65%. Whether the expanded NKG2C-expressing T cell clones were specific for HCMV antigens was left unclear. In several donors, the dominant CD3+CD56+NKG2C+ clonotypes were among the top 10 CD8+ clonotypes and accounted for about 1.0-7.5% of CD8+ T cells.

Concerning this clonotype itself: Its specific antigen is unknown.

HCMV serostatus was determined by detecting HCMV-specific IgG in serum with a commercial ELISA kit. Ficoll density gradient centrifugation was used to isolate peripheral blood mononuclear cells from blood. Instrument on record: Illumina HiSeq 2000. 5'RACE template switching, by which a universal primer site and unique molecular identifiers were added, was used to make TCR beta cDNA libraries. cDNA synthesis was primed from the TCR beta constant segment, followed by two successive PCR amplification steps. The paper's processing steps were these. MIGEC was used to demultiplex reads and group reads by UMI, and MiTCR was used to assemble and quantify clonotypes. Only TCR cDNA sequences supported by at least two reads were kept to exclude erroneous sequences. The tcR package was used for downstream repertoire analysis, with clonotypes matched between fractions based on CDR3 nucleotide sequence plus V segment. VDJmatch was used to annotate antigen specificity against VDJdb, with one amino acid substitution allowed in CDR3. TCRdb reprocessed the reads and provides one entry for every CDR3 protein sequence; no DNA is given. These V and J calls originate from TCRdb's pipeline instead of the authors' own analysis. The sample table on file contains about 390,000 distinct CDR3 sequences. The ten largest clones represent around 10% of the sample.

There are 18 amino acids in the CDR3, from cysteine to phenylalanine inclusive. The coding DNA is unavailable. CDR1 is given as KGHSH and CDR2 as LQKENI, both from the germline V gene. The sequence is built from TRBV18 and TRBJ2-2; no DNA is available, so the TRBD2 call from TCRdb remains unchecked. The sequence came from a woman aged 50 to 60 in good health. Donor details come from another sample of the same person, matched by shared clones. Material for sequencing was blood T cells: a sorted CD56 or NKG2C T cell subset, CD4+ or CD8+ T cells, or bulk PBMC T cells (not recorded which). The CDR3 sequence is CASSPYRRLADSTGELFF.